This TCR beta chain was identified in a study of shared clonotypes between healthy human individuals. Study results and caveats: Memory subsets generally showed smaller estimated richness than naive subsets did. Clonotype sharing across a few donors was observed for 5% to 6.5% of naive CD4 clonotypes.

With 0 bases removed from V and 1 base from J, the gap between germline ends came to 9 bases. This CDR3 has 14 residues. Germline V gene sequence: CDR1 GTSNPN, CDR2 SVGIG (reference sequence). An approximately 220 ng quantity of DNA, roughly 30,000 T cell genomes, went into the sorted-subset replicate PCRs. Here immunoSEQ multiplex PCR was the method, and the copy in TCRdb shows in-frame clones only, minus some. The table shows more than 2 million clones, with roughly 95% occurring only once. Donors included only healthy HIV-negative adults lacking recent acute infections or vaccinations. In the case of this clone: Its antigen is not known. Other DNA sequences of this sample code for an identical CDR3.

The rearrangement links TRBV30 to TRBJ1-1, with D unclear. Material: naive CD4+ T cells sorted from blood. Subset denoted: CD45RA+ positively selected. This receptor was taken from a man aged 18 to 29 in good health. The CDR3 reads CAWSVSRQNTEAFF. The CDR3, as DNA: TGTGCCTGGAGTGTGTCTAGACAGAACACTGAAGCTTTCTTT.